What follows are 22 T cell receptor beta chains derived from one specimen sequenced in a study of beta chain features in type 1 diabetes. The whole isolated RNA underwent reverse transcription, so sequencing captured expressed TCRB transcripts. Here immunoSEQ multiplex PCR was the method, and the copy in TCRdb shows in-frame clones only, minus some. The sample holds 300,000 to 350,000 clones, around 20% seen once. Sequences were obtained from naive CD4+ T cells from blood. These receptors originate from a woman aged 18-29 years in good health.

V usage is TRBV19 and J usage is TRBJ1-4; D is possibly TRBD1 (5 bases). The V gene lost 1 base and the J gene lost 5 bases, with 11 bases spanning the gap. The CDR3 totals 15 residues. CDR1 is LNHDA and CDR2 is SQIVND in the germline V gene (reference sequence). The CDR3 region has the DNA TGTGCCAGTAGTATAGGACAGCTATCAAATGAAAAACTGTTTTTT. Protein product: CASSIGQLSNEKLFF.

This clone appeared once. The chain has TRBV2 and TRBJ2-7; perhaps TRBD1 as D (6 bases). The CDR3 contains 13 residues. Germline V CDR1 and CDR2: SNHLY, FYNNEI. Trimming shortened V by 4 bases and J by 7 bases, and 14 bases separated the two germline ends. The CDR3 DNA reads TGTGCCAGCAGTGCGAGACAGGTGGGAGAGCAGTACTTC. Translation: CASSARQVGEQYF.

The J gene is TRBJ2-5, the V gene TRBV30, with D hard to call. The CDR3 contains 13 residues. Germline V gene lookup returns CDR1 GTSNPN and CDR2 SVGIG (reference sequence). The germline V and J ends were trimmed by 3 bases and 5 bases, with 13 bases remaining between them. CDR3 DNA sequence: TGTGCCTGGAGCCTCCGGGTCCGGGAGACCCAGTACTTC. Amino acid sequence: CAWSLRVRETQYF.

In its sample, this clone was seen a few times. The chain employs TRBV7-8 and TRBJ2-7; 7 bases map to TRBD1. The CDR3 spans 14 residues. The J segment lost 6 bases and the V segment lost 4 bases, leaving 9 bases of the junction unmatched. The germline gives CDR1 SGHVS, CDR2 FQNEAQ. The CDR3 is CASSSAGGVGEQYF. In DNA, the CDR3 is TGTGCCAGCAGCTCCGCAGGGGGAGTGGGCGAGCAGTACTTC.

This clone turned up a few times. The rearrangement uses TRBV29-1 and TRBJ2-1; D remains unclear. The length of the CDR3 is 13 residues. The V gene's germline CDR1 is SQVTM and CDR2 ANQGSEA. Trimming shortened V by 4 bases and J by 2 bases, and 9 bases separated the two germline ends. CDR3 DNA sequence: TGCAGCGTTGGGGCCAGTCCCTACAATGAGCAGTTCTTC. As protein: CSVGASPYNEQFF.

This chain connects TRBV13 to TRBJ2-3; tentative D call: TRBD2 (6 bases). The CDR3 loop spans 17 amino acids. Between the trimmed V and J ends, which lost 3 bases and 0 bases, there was a span of 16 bases. Germline CDR1 PRHDT, CDR2 FYEKMQ (reference sequence). CDR3 residues: CASSFGWRGASTDTQYF. The CDR3 nucleotides read TGTGCCAGCAGCTTTGGGTGGCGGGGCGCCAGCACAGATACGCAGTATTTT.

This clone was counted a few times. This chain joins TRBV30 and TRBJ2-1; 10 bases align to TRBD2. V shed 5 bases and J 5 bases; nucleotides not matched to a gene: 3. The germline gives CDR1 GTSNPN, CDR2 SVGIG (reference sequence). The CDR3 has 13 amino acids. The CDR3 region is CAWVAGGNNEQFF. The CDR3 coding sequence is TGTGCCTGGGTAGCGGGAGGTAACAATGAGCAGTTCTTC.

CDR3 in amino acids: CASSPLSSPTGPLHF. CDR3 bases: TGTGCCAGCAGCCCCCTTTCAAGCCCGACGGGTCCCCTCCACTTT. The gene calls are TRBV7-9 and TRBJ1-6, with D hard to call. Looked up from germline, CDR1 is SEHNR and CDR2 is FQNEAQ (reference sequence). Trimming left V 5 bases short and J 13 bases short, with 21 bases between. This CDR3 has 15 amino acids.

This clone was seen only a few times. The V and J genes are TRBV9 and TRBJ2-3; no clear D. Germline loops: CDR1 SGDLS, CDR2 YYNGEE. The CDR3 has 13 residues. V lost 3 bases and J 0 bases, leaving 5 bases between the germline ends. CDR3 sequence: CASSATSTDTQYF. In DNA, the CDR3 is TGTGCCAGCAGCGCCACTAGCACAGATACGCAGTATTTT.

The rearrangement joins TRBV7-3 to TRBJ2-2; weak D call: TRBD1 (6 bases). The CDR3 length is 14 residues. CDR1 SGHTA and CDR2 FQGTGA come from the germline V gene. With 5 bases removed from V and 1 base from J, the gap between germline ends came to 8 bases. CDR3 residues: CASSPQGNTGELFF. The CDR3 nucleotides are TGTGCCAGCAGCCCACAGGGGAACACCGGGGAGCTGTTTTTT.

The chain links TRBV30 to TRBJ2-3, with TRBD2 matching 7 bases. CDR3 size: 12 residues. J lost 3 bases, V lost 4 bases, and 1 base had no gene match. Germline-derived CDR1 and CDR2 are GTSNPN and SVGIG (reference sequence). The CDR3 bases are TGTGCCTGGACTAGCGGTACAGATACGCAGTATTTT. Protein product: CAWTSGTDTQYF.

This rearrangement joins TRBV27 to TRBJ1-2, with a possible D match to TRBD1 (5 bases). The germline V gene has CDR1 MNHEY and CDR2 SMNVEV (reference sequence). The germline V and J ends were trimmed by 5 bases and 8 bases, with 15 bases remaining between them. The CDR3 runs 13 residues. The DNA of the CDR3 is TGTGCCAGCAGTCTCATCTCGACAGCCGGCTACACCTTC. Its protein product is CASSLISTAGYTF.

J is TRBJ2-7 and V is TRBV9; unclear D gene. This CDR3 is 12 amino acids long. The V end lost 4 bases, the J end lost 6 bases, and 11 bases lay between the germline ends. Looked up from germline, CDR1 is SGDLS and CDR2 is YYNGEE. This CDR3 reads CASSPIRGEQYF. CDR3 sequence (DNA): TGTGCCAGCAGCCCTATAAGAGGCGAGCAGTACTTC.

This clone was observed a handful of times. The chain is built from TRBV25-1 and TRBJ1-1; D gene uncertain. The CDR3 is 12 residues long. Germline values: CDR1 MGHDK, CDR2 SYGVNS. Trimming left V 3 bases short and J 5 bases short, with 7 bases between. The CDR3 nucleotides are TGTGCCAGCAGTGACGCGAGAACTGAAGCTTTCTTT. Translating gives CASSDARTEAFF.

The chain joins TRBV18 to TRBJ2-7; TRBD2 matches at 8 bases. Trimming took 3 bases from V and 5 from J; bases not matched to a gene: 6. This CDR3 spans 14 amino acids. Germline loops: CDR1 KGHSH, CDR2 LQKENI. CDR3 sequence (DNA): TGTGCCAGCTCACCTGGGACTAGTGAGGACGAGCAGTACTTC. Amino acid sequence: CASSPGTSEDEQYF. The full variable domain, in which reference TRBV18 and TRBJ2-7 provide the parts outside the CDR3, is NAGVMQNPRHLVRRRGQEARLRCSPMKGHSHVYWYRQLPEEGLKFMVYLQKENIIDESGMPKERFSAEFPKEGPSILRIQQVVRGDSAAYFCASSPGTSEDEQYFGPGTRLTVT.

This clone was counted a few times. The rearrangement links TRBV2 to TRBJ1-2, with D possibly being TRBD1 (5 bases). The V and J ends lost 2 bases and 8 bases respectively, with 12 bases between them. The CDR3 is made up of 13 amino acids. Germline assignment: CDR1 SNHLY and CDR2 FYNNEI. The CDR3 is CASSERGLRGYTF. DNA of the CDR3: TGTGCCAGCAGTGAAAGGGGACTTAGGGGCTACACCTTC.

The gene calls are TRBV5-4 and TRBJ2-5; 9 positions match TRBD1. The CDR3 consists of 13 residues. Germline CDR1 reads SGHNT; CDR2 reads YYREEE (reference sequence). V gave up 4 bases and J gave up 4 bases; unmatched junction bases: 2. The CDR3 DNA reads TGTGCCAGCAGCCAGACAGGGGGAGAGACCCAGTACTTC. This encodes CASSQTGGETQYF.

The chain uses TRBV7-2 and TRBJ2-5; D remains unclear. This CDR3 contains 15 residues. Germline CDR1 reads SGHTA; CDR2 reads FQGNSA. The V end was cut by 2 bases, the J end by 7 bases, with 17 bases between. DNA for the CDR3: TGTGCCAGCAGCTTATCCGGCCGTGCACCGGGGACCCAGTACTTC. This codes for CASSLSGRAPGTQYF.

The chain links TRBV23-1 to TRBJ1-2; maybe TRBD1 (6 bases). TRBV23-1 is assigned to the ORF class and has an uncertain function. V dropped 4 bases and J dropped 7 bases, with 13 bases sitting between them. This CDR3 comprises 13 residues. The CDR3 DNA follows: TGCGCCAGCAGTCGGACAGTGAATTTTGGCTACACCTTC. Its translation is CASSRTVNFGYTF.

This clone was seen a few times. The chain has TRBV19 and TRBJ2-1, with D possibly matching TRBD2 (5 bases). Germline-derived CDR1 and CDR2 are LNHDA and SQIVND (reference sequence). Trimming removed 4 bases at V and 7 bases at J, with 11 bases between. This CDR3 is 13 amino acids long. Written as DNA, the CDR3 is TGTGCCAGTAGTACTGGGAGATTGAATGAGCAGTTCTTC. It codes for CASSTGRLNEQFF.

The sample holds a few counts of this clone. This chain uses TRBV5-1 with TRBJ1-1; D possibly corresponds to TRBD1 (6 bases). V was trimmed by 4 bases and J by 5 bases, leaving 18 bases between them. The CDR3 covers 15 residues. Germline values: CDR1 SGHRS, CDR2 YFSETQ. CDR3 DNA sequence: TGCGCCAGCAGCCCGGTCGCAGGGGTAAATACTGAAGCTTTCTTT. It specifies CASSPVAGVNTEAFF. The complete variable domain, with remaining parts taken from reference TRBV5-1 and TRBJ1-1, reads KAGVTQTPRYLIKTRGQQVTLSCSPISGHRSVSWYQQTPGQGLQFLFEYFSETQRNKGNFPGRFSGRQFSNSRSEMNVSTLELGDSALYLCASSPVAGVNTEAFFGQGTRLTVV.

This clone turned up a few times. The chain recombines TRBV2 with TRBJ1-2; D may be TRBD1 (5 bases). The CDR3 runs to 15 residues. V dropped 6 bases and J dropped 7 bases, with 21 bases sitting between them. Germline CDR1 and CDR2: SNHLY and FYNNEI. The chain's CDR3 is CASRAGWELRSGYTF. CDR3 in DNA: TGTGCCAGCAGGGCAGGGTGGGAACTTCGGAGTGGCTACACCTTC.